The sample holds one count of the clone carrying this T cell receptor beta chain. Its antigen is unknown. Germline CDR1 reads SGHNT; CDR2 reads YYREEE (reference sequence). Unmatched junction bases numbered 4, after V lost 0 bases and J lost 4 bases. CDR3 length: 16 amino acids. Only Caucasian adults living in Nashville, Tennessee made up the donor group. The assay was immunoSEQ multiplex PCR, and TCRdb's table has in-frame clones only and misses some. This sample carries over a million clones, approximately 97% of them seen once, and the ten largest clones take approximately 1.1%. This record comes from a study of shared clonotypes between healthy human individuals. Study findings and constraints: Against clonotypes common to all four donors, non-shared ones had lower generation probabilities.

The source of this sequence is a man aged 30-40 years in good health. The chain couples TRBV5-4 to TRBJ1-3, with 10 nucleotides matching TRBD1. The sequencing sample was made of naive CD4+ T cells sorted from blood. Subset denoted: CD45RA+ positively selected. As DNA, the CDR3 is TGTGCCAGCAGCTTGGCGGGGGGACAGGGGGGAAACACCATATATTTT. It translates to CASSLAGGQGGNTIYF.